These 26 T cell receptor beta chains were all obtained from the same sample, sequenced in a study of T cells in Graves' hyperthyroidism and ophthalmopathy. Regions amplified from RNA transcripts were the TCR beta CDR3 regions. A set of HTBI primers served as the primers for a first-round RT-PCR of the TCR CDR3. MiXCR, run by TCRdb on the multiplex PCR reads, gives a single entry per CDR3 protein. Altogether about 270,000 distinct CDR3 sequences are present, around 15% being singletons, with the ten largest covering under 35%. Sequenced input: blood. These receptors originate from a woman between 50 and 59 years old with Graves' hyperthyroidism that later progressed to Graves' ophthalmopathy.

This chain joins TRBV20-1 and TRBJ1-1, with TRBD1 matching over 7 bases. The length of the CDR3 is 12 residues. Germline CDR1 reads DFQATT; CDR2 reads SNEGSKA (reference sequence). V lost 5 bases and J lost 4; bases outside the gene matches: 4. CDR3 protein: CSARRTGTEAFF. The DNA for the CDR3 is TGCAGTGCTCGACGGACAGGCACTGAAGCTTTCTTT.

Only a few counts were recorded for this clonotype. CDR3 amino acids: CASSELGAGGKLFF. In DNA form, the CDR3 reads TGTGCCAGCAGTGAATTGGGGGCGGGGGGAAAACTGTTTTTT. The genes are TRBV6-1 and TRBJ1-4; TRBD1 is a possible D gene (6 bases). V lost 2 bases to trimming and J lost 10 bases, with 14 bases between them. This CDR3 region has 14 residues. Germline CDR1 and CDR2: MNHNS and SASEGT.

The rearrangement links TRBV4-1 to TRBJ2-7; D possibly corresponds to TRBD2 (5 bases). The germline V gene has CDR1 MGHRA and CDR2 YSYEKL. V lost 2 bases, J lost 3 bases, and 11 bases lay in between. The CDR3 is made up of 14 amino acids. The CDR3: CASSQSQRYYEQYF. In nucleotides, the CDR3 is TGCGCCAGCAGCCAATCCCAGCGGTACTACGAGCAGTACTTC.

This clonotype was seen more than once but under ten times. The chain couples TRBV20-1 to TRBJ1-5; no clear D gene. Trimming removed 0 bases from V and 3 bases from J, with 12 bases in between. The CDR3 loop spans 15 amino acids. Germline CDR1 is DFQATT and CDR2 is SNEGSKA (reference sequence). CDR3 in DNA: TGCAGTGCTAGAGAGGCAGGCGTTCTCAATCAGCCCCAGCATTTT. Amino acids: CSAREAGVLNQPQHF.

The chain carries TRBV19 and TRBJ2-1; a weak D match, TRBD2 (7 bases). The CDR3 totals 13 residues. Trimming took off 7 bases at V and 4 bases at J, with 11 bases between the two ends. Per the germline V gene, CDR1 is LNHDA and CDR2 is SQIVND (reference sequence). CDR3 nucleotides: TGTGCCAGTACAGAGGGGGGGTACAATGAGCAGTTCTTC. Translation: CASTEGGYNEQFF.

CDR3 bases: TGTGCCAGCAGCCAGAGCGGGAGCGCAGATACGCAGTATTTT. Translating it yields CASSQSGSADTQYF. The chain carries TRBV4-2 and TRBJ2-3; 8 bases map to TRBD2. This CDR3 region has 14 residues. The V and J ends lost 3 bases and 4 bases, in that order; junction bases with no gene match: 3. Germline-derived CDR1 and CDR2 are LGHNA and YNFKEQ.

This clonotype was detected ten times or more. V usage is TRBV20-1 and J usage is TRBJ2-5, with unresolved D. The germline CDR1 and CDR2 sequences are DFQATT and SNEGSKA (reference sequence). CDR3 length equals 14 residues. Trimming cost V 5 bases and J 1 base, with 14 bases left between them. The CDR3 protein is CSACASGPQETQYF. As DNA, the CDR3 is TGCAGTGCTTGTGCGTCAGGACCCCAAGAGACCCAGTACTTC.

This clonotype has a count of ten or more. CDR3 coding DNA: TGCAGGGGTTACAGGGGGCAACACACTGAAGCTTTCTTT. Protein: CRGYRGQHTEAFF. The chain joins TRBV20-1 to TRBJ1-1; TRBD1 matches 9 bases. The CDR3 is made up of 13 amino acids. Germline V lookup: CDR1 DFQATT, CDR2 SNEGSKA (reference sequence).

At least ten counts were recorded for this clonotype. The chain employs TRBV20-1 and TRBJ2-7; 14 positions match TRBD2. Germline CDR1 is DFQATT and CDR2 is SNEGSKA (reference sequence). The junction had 9 bases not matched to a gene; V was cut back by 5 bases and J by 6 bases. The CDR3 spans 15 residues. CDR3 amino acids: CSAYPGLAGASEQYF. Written as DNA, the CDR3 is TGCAGTGCTTACCCGGGACTAGCGGGAGCGAGCGAGCAGTACTTC.

The rearrangement joins TRBV30 to TRBJ2-5; D remains ambiguous. The CDR3 is made up of 11 amino acids. CDR1 is GTSNPN and CDR2 is SVGIG in the germline V gene (reference sequence). V lost 2 bases and J 4 bases, leaving 5 bases between the germline ends. Here the CDR3 DNA reads TGTGCCTGGAGTCATCGAGAGACCCAGTACTTC. Residues: CAWSHRETQYF.

This clonotype showed up just a few times. The conserved closing phenylalanine or tryptophan is absent in this CDR3, likely reflecting a read error. The chain recombines TRBV2 with TRBJ1-6; a weak D match, TRBD1 (6 bases). Germline V gives CDR1 SNHLY, CDR2 FYNNEI. V gave up 7 bases and J gave up 4 bases, with 11 bases separating them. The CDR3 length is 14 residues. The CDR3 loop reads CASTKDRYNSPLHS. In DNA, the CDR3 is TGTGCCAGCACCAAGGACAGATATAATTCACCCCTCCACTCT.

In its sample, this clonotype was seen many times. This chain connects TRBV20-1 to TRBJ2-7; D assignment may be TRBD1 or TRBD2 (5 bases each). Trimming left V 5 bases short and J 4 bases short, with 9 bases between. The germline V gene has CDR1 DFQATT and CDR2 SNEGSKA (reference sequence). CDR3 length: 11 amino acids. CDR3 residues: CSAGDGYEQYF. CDR3 DNA: TGCAGTGCTGGGGACGGATACGAGCAGTACTTC.

This clonotype showed up many times. The chain has TRBV28 and TRBJ1-1; 7 bases align to TRBD1. Trimming removed 4 bases from V and 7 bases from J; junction bases left unmatched: 3. The CDR3 consists of 12 residues. The germline V gene encodes CDR1 MDHEN and CDR2 SYDVKM. CDR3 sequence reads: CASSSQGGEAFF. CDR3 nucleotide sequence: TGTGCCAGCAGTTCCCAGGGGGGTGAAGCTTTCTTT.

This clonotype has a count of ten or more. The gene calls are TRBV6-1 and TRBJ2-6, with D perhaps TRBD1 (5 bases). There are 15 residues in the CDR3. Germline-derived CDR1 and CDR2 are MNHNS and SASEGT. Trimming took off 0 bases at V and 3 bases at J, with 6 bases between the two ends. CDR3 DNA sequence: TGTGCCAGCAGTGAAGCGCAGGGTGGGGCCAACGTCCTGACTTTC. Its protein product is CASSEAQGGANVLTF.

The table lists this clonotype with many counts. The CDR3 spells CASSLYYHDVDEQFF. DNA for the CDR3: TGTGCCAGCAGTTTATACTATCACGATGTGGATGAGCAGTTCTTC. The gene calls are TRBV12-3 or TRBV12-4 and TRBJ2-1; no clear D. V was cut by 2 bases and J by 8 bases, with 16 bases left in between. This CDR3 is built from 15 residues.

This clonotype was counted ten times or more. J is TRBJ2-5 and V is TRBV20-1; D is perhaps TRBD2 (7 bases). CDR1 DFQATT and CDR2 SNEGSKA come from the germline V gene (reference sequence). The V end was cut by 3 bases, the J end by 2 bases, with 31 bases between. The CDR3 contains 20 residues. This chain's CDR3 is CSARDRWRGPPYPFQETQYF. Here the CDR3 DNA reads TGCAGTGCTAGGGATAGATGGCGGGGGCCTCCTTACCCCTTTCAAGAGACCCAGTACTTC.

This clonotype has only a few counts. The rearrangement uses TRBV29-1 and TRBJ1-2; D perhaps matches TRBD1 (5 bases). V was trimmed by 2 bases and J by 8 bases, leaving 15 bases between them. Germline lookup yields CDR1 SQVTM and CDR2 ANQGSEA. The CDR3 is 13 amino acids. The CDR3 bases are TGCAGCGTTGAAAGGGGTTTCTCGGGAGGCTACACCTTC. Protein: CSVERGFSGGYTF.

This clonotype was detected many times. The rearrangement links TRBV5-1 to TRBJ1-4; unclear D gene. Germline V gives CDR1 SGHRS, CDR2 YFSETQ. The CDR3 runs 15 residues. The V and J ends lost 2 bases and 8 bases respectively, with 16 bases between them. The DNA for the CDR3 is TGCGCCAGCAGCTTCGGGGTCCCGGCGGCAGAAAAACTGTTTTTT. This translates into CASSFGVPAAEKLFF.

This clonotype was seen repeatedly, ten times or more. The gene calls are TRBV5-1 and TRBJ2-3; 7 positions agree with TRBD1. The CDR3 has 16 amino acids. Germline V gives CDR1 SGHRS, CDR2 YFSETQ. V gave up 0 bases and J gave up 6 bases; unmatched junction bases: 10. CDR3 amino acids: CASSLGSTGFADTQYF. CDR3 bases: TGCGCCAGCAGCTTGGGTTCGACAGGGTTTGCGGATACGCAGTATTTT.

The genes are TRBV7-2 and TRBJ2-5, with 9 bases aligning to TRBD2. J lost 5 bases, V lost 5 bases, and 9 bases had no gene match. The V gene's germline CDR1 is SGHTA and CDR2 FQGNSA. The CDR3 is made up of 15 amino acids. Written as DNA, the CDR3 is TGTGCCAGCAGCCCGATGGCGGGAGGGGGGGAGACCCAGTACTTC. Translated, it gives CASSPMAGGGETQYF.

This clonotype was observed many times. The V gene is TRBV30, the J gene TRBJ1-1; D perhaps matches TRBD1 (6 bases). The CDR3 consists of 11 residues. Trimming stripped 1 base from V and 7 bases from J, with 7 bases between. CDR1 GTSNPN and CDR2 SVGIG come from the germline V gene (reference sequence). The CDR3 DNA reads as TGTGCCTGGAGTGGAGGGGGTGAAGCTTTCTTT. Translated: CAWSGGGEAFF.

In this sample, this clonotype turned up many times. The V and J genes are TRBV12-3 or TRBV12-4 and TRBJ2-1; D is unresolved. CDR3 length equals 14 residues. With 7 bases removed from V and 1 base from J, the gap between germline ends came to 11 bases. CDR3 nucleotides: TGTGCCAGCAAGGCGAGTAATTCCTACAATGAGCAGTTCTTC. Amino acids: CASKASNSYNEQFF.

This chain joins TRBV15 and TRBJ2-3, with TRBD2 as a possible D gene (5 bases). V lost 5 bases to trimming and J lost 6 bases, with 9 bases between them. Germline V lookup: CDR1 LNHNV, CDR2 YYDKDF (reference sequence). The CDR3 has 12 residues. CDR3: CATSGWRDTQYF. The CDR3 region has the DNA TGTGCCACCAGCGGTTGGAGGGATACGCAGTATTTT. Full variable domain (rest looked up from reference TRBV15 and TRBJ2-3): DAMVIQNPRYQVTQFGKPVTLSCSQTLNHNVMYWYQQKSSQAPKLLFHYYDKDFNNEADTPDNFQSRRPNTSFCFLDIRSPGLGDTAMYLCATSGWRDTQYFGPGTRLTVL.

This clonotype was counted ten times or more. The CDR3, as DNA: TGTGCCAGCAGCAGCGGGACAACTGTGTCAGGAAACACCATATATTTT. As protein: CASSSGTTVSGNTIYF. This chain links TRBV28 with TRBJ1-3; D possibly corresponds to TRBD1 (6 bases). Looked up from germline, CDR1 is MDHEN and CDR2 is SYDVKM. There are 16 residues in the CDR3. Trimming left V 6 bases short and J 4 bases short, with 19 bases between.

This clonotype was observed many times. The chain uses TRBV28 and TRBJ1-3, with D possibly TRBD1 on 5 matching bases. CDR1 is MDHEN, CDR2 SYDVKM, per germline. With 4 bases removed from V and 4 bases from J, the gap between germline ends came to 14 bases. The CDR3 runs to 15 residues. In DNA form, the CDR3 reads TGTGCCAGCAGTTCCCTGGGGGGAGCAGGAAACACCATATATTTT. Translating gives CASSSLGGAGNTIYF. The entire variable domain, with the rest obtained from reference TRBV28 and TRBJ1-3, is as follows: DVKVTQSSRYLVKRTGEKVFLECVQDMDHENMFWYRQDPGLGLRLIYFSYDVKMKEKGDIPEGYSVSREKKERFSLILESASTNQTSMYLCASSSLGGAGNTIYFGEGSWLTVV.

This clonotype was seen only a few times. The chain is built from TRBV12-5 and TRBJ2-3; no definite D call. This CDR3 is 12 amino acids long. V shed 2 bases and J shed 2 bases, with 2 bases lying between them. The germline V gene encodes CDR1 LGHNT and CDR2 FRNRAP. The CDR3 DNA follows: TGTGCTAGTGGTTTGAACACAGATACGCAGTATTTT. It yields the protein CASGLNTDTQYF.